These T cell receptor beta chains were read from a single sample in a study of tumor T cells in aggressive B-cell lymphoma. Clones were sequenced by immunoSEQ multiplex PCR, and TCRdb holds only the in-frame ones, with some missing. This table has more than 4,000 clones, over 70% appearing once. Sequenced input: tumor tissue. These receptors originate from an adult with diffuse large B cell lymphoma. Both conserved end residues are part of each CDR3. The order of the fields is D gene, V gene, clone size, J gene, CDR3 DNA, CDR3 protein. The D gene is left open where the match is weak. Size tells how often a clone was seen (once, few, many) or the class of an expanded clone, and some rows leave it out.

>TRBD2|TRBV11-1|NA|TRBJ2-1
TGTGCCAGCAGCTTAGGAACTAGCGGGAATGCCCGGTTCTACAATGAGCAGTTCTTC
CASSLGTSGNARFYNEQFF
>TRBD2|TRBV7-9|NA|TRBJ2-1
TGTGCCAGCAGCATAACCTTTAGCGGGAGCTCCTACAATGAGCAGTTCTTC
CASSITFSGSSYNEQFF
>NA|TRBV5-1|NA|TRBJ2-6
TGCGCCAGCAGCTCCGACAGACCTGGGGCCAACGTCCTGACTTTC
CASSSDRPGANVLTF
>NA|TRBV28|NA|TRBJ2-7
TGTGCCAGCACCCTGGCACAGGCAGCCTACGAGCAGTACTTC
CASTLAQAAYEQYF
>NA|TRBV19|NA|TRBJ1-1
TGTGCCAGTATTCCGCGGGGGCGAGGGACTGAAGCTTTCTTT
CASIPRGRGTEAFF
>NA|TRBV4-1|NA|TRBJ1-2
TGCGCCAGCAGCAATCAAGAAACAGGTGGCTATGGCTACACCTTC
CASSNQETGGYGYTF
>NA|TRBV29-1|NA|TRBJ1-1
TGCAGCGTCAGAAAGAACACTGAAGCTTTCTTT
CSVRKNTEAFF
>NA|TRBV4-1|NA|TRBJ1-5
TGCGCCAGCAGCCAAGATCGGGAGATATGGCAGCCCCAGCATTTT
CASSQDREIWQPQHF
>NA|TRBV15|once|TRBJ1-1
TGTGCCACCAGCAGAGATGGAGAGAACACTGAAGCTTTCTTT
CATSRDGENTEAFF
>NA|TRBV9|NA|TRBJ1-6
TGTGCCAGCAGCGTAGGGGGCTCTAAATCACCCCTCCACTTT
CASSVGGSKSPLHF
>TRBD2|TRBV7-3|NA|TRBJ2-1
TGTGCCAGCAGCTTAATGCATCTGGGGACTAGCGGTTACAATGAGCAGTTCTTC
CASSLMHLGTSGYNEQFF
>NA|TRBV27|NA|TRBJ2-3
TGTGCCAGCAGTTTAAGGTGGGCGGATACGCAGTATTTT
CASSLRWADTQYF
>NA|TRBV2|NA|TRBJ1-5
TGTGCCAGCAGTGCCCAGGGCCTCAATCAGCCCCAGCATTTT
CASSAQGLNQPQHF
>NA|TRBV27|NA|TRBJ2-7
TGTGCCAGCACCCGGACAGAACCCTACGAGCAGTACTTC
CASTRTEPYEQYF
>NA|TRBV5-1|NA|TRBJ1-6
TGCGCCAGCAGCTTGTTACTAGTAGGCGATTCACCCCTCCACTTT
CASSLLLVGDSPLHF
>NA|TRBV9|NA|TRBJ1-3
TGTGCCAGCGGTAGTGTCGGAAACACCATATATTTT
CASGSVGNTIYF
>NA|TRBV19|NA|TRBJ1-2
TGTGCCAGTAGTATTGGGGCGCACTGGGGCTACACCTTC
CASSIGAHWGYTF
>TRBD1|TRBV2|NA|TRBJ1-1
TGTGCCAGCAGTTTCCCAGGGGGGACTGAAGCTTTCTTT
CASSFPGGTEAFF
>NA|TRBV10-3|few|TRBJ1-3
TGTGCCATCAGAATATCCCGGGACACGAAGGATGGAAACACCATATATTTT
CAIRISRDTKDGNTIYF
>TRBD1|TRBV7-2|NA|TRBJ1-6
TGTGCCAGCAGCCTAGACAGGGGAGGTTCACCCCTCCACTTT
CASSLDRGGSPLHF
>NA|TRBV5-4|NA|TRBJ1-1
TGTGCCAGCAGCTTGGAGGGGATTTTGAACACTGAAGCTTTCTTT
CASSLEGILNTEAFF
>TRBD1|TRBV18|NA|TRBJ2-5
TGTGCCAGCTCACCACCATCAGGGGGCCTAGAGACCCAGTACTTC
CASSPPSGGLETQYF
>TRBD1|TRBV10-3|few|TRBJ1-1
TGTGCCATCAGATACAGGGGGGCGAACACTGAAGCTTTCTTT
CAIRYRGANTEAFF
>NA|TRBV7-8|NA|TRBJ1-6
TGTGCCAGCAGCTTAGCGGGGCCTAATTCACCCCTCCACTTT
CASSLAGPNSPLHF
>NA|TRBV28|once|TRBJ1-5
TGTGCCAGCACCGGGGTCGATAGCAATCAGCCCCAGCATTTT
CASTGVDSNQPQHF
>NA|TRBV11-2|NA|TRBJ1-1
TGTGCCAGCAGCTTAGTGGCGAACACTGAAGCTTTCTTT
CASSLVANTEAFF
>NA|TRBV18|NA|TRBJ2-1
TGTGCCAGCTCACCGCCGGGACTTACGTTTAATGAGCAGTTCTTC
CASSPPGLTFNEQFF
>TRBD2|TRBV10-3|few|TRBJ2-1
TGTGCCATCAGGACTAGCGGGGGTACAAATTACAATGAGCAGTTCTTC
CAIRTSGGTNYNEQFF
>TRBD2|TRBV7-3|NA|TRBJ2-1
TGTGCCAGCAGCAGGACTAGCGGAGACTACAATGAGCAGTTCTTC
CASSRTSGDYNEQFF
>TRBD1|TRBV18|NA|TRBJ2-7
TGTGCCAGCTCGACCGGGACAGGGGAGTACGAGCAGTACTTC
CASSTGTGEYEQYF
>NA|TRBV5-1|NA|TRBJ1-1
TGCGCCAGCAGCTTGGTGTGGGGGCGCCTGAGGACTGAAGCTTTCTTT
CASSLVWGRLRTEAFF
>NA|TRBV5-5|NA|TRBJ1-5
TGTGCCAGCAGCTTGTATGCCAGGGGCGACAATCAGCCCCAGCATTTT
CASSLYARGDNQPQHF
>NA|TRBV10-2|NA|TRBJ1-1
TGCGCCAGCAGTGTACGGGGGGGAACGGCTGAAGCTTTCTTT
CASSVRGGTAEAFF
>NA|TRBV11-2|NA|TRBJ2-7
TGTGCCAGCAGCTCCTCTCCCGGCTACGAGCAGTACTTC
CASSSSPGYEQYF
>NA|TRBV15|NA|TRBJ1-3
TGTGCCACCAGCGCAGGGCCGGGGGCTGGAAACACCATATATTTT
CATSAGPGAGNTIYF
>TRBD1|TRBV5-1|NA|TRBJ2-2
TGCACCAGCAGCTTCACGGGACAGGGGTTCACCGGGGAGCTGTTTTTT
CTSSFTGQGFTGELFF
>NA|TRBV7-2|NA|TRBJ1-5
TGTGCCAGCAGCTCGGTCCCGGACGGGGCCCAGCATTTT
CASSSVPDGAQHF
>NA|TRBV5-4|once|TRBJ1-2
TGTGCCAGCAGCCTGAGGGTAGGGTATGGCTACACCTTC
CASSLRVGYGYTF
>NA|TRBV7-7|NA|TRBJ2-1
TGTGCTAGCAGCTTACGGGTTGGCAAACCCTGGGGAGATGAGCAGTTCTTC
CASSLRVGKPWGDEQFF
>TRBD2|TRBV28|NA|TRBJ2-5
TGTGCCAGCAGTGTTAGCGGGAGGGAGACCCAGTACTTC
CASSVSGRETQYF
>NA|TRBV30|NA|TRBJ1-2
TGTGCCTGGACTTTAACCGGTTATGGCTACACCTTC
CAWTLTGYGYTF
>NA|TRBV6-1|NA|TRBJ1-4
TGTGCCAGCAGTGAAGACTTCGGCCCTAGAGGAAAACTGTTTTTT
CASSEDFGPRGKLFF
>TRBD2|TRBV5-4|NA|TRBJ2-7
TGTGCCAGCAGCTTGGTGTCGGGAGGGACCAACGAGCAGTACTTC
CASSLVSGGTNEQYF
>TRBD2|TRBV11-2|NA|TRBJ2-5
TGTGCCAGCAGCGGGGGGGGCGGACTAGCGGGGGTTGAGACCCAGTACTTC
CASSGGGGLAGVETQYF
>TRBD1|TRBV6-5|NA|TRBJ2-7
TGTGCCAGCAGCGACCCGGGACAGGGAGCCTACGAGCAGTACTTC
CASSDPGQGAYEQYF
>TRBD1|TRBV30|NA|TRBJ1-5
TGTGCCTGGAGTGTACAGGGGGATAGCAATCAGCCCCAGCATTTT
CAWSVQGDSNQPQHF
>NA|TRBV27|NA|TRBJ1-2
TGTGCCAGCAGCGGGGATCTTAACTATGGCTACACCTTC
CASSGDLNYGYTF
>NA|TRBV18|NA|TRBJ2-1
TGTGCCAGCTCACCGAGGGAAGAGGCCAATGAGCAGTTCTTC
CASSPREEANEQFF